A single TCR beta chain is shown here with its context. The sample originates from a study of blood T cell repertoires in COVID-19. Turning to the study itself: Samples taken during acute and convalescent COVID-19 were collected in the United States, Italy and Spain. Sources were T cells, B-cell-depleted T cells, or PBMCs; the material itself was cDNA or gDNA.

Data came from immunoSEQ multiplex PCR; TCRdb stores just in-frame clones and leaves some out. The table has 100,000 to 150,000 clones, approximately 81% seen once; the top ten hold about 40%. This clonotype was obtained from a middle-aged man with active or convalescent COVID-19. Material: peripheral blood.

The CDR3 DNA reads as TGCAGTGCTACTGACAGGGGGCGTGAAAAACTGTTTTTT. It yields the protein CSATDRGREKLFF. The chain has TRBV20-1 and TRBJ1-4; 10 bases line up with TRBD1. V lost 4 bases to trimming and J lost 7 bases; unmatched junction nucleotides: 3. The CDR3 covers 13 residues. Germline V gene data show CDR1 as DFQATT and CDR2 as SNEGSKA (reference sequence).